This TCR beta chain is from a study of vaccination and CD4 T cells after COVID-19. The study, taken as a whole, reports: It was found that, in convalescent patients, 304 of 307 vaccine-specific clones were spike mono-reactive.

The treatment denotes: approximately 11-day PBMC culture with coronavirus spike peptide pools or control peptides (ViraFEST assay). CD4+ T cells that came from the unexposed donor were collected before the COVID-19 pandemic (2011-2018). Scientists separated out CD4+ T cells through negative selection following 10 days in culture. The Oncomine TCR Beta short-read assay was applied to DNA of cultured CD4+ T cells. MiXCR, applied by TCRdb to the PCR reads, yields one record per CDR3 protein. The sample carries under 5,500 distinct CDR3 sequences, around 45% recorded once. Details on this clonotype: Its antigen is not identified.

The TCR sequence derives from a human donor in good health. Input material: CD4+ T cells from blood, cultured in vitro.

The CDR3 sequence: CSAPGTSGSTDTQYF. The CDR3 nucleotides are TGCAGTGCTCCCGGGACTAGCGGGAGCACAGATACGCAGTATTTT. The chain employs TRBV20-1 and TRBJ2-3; 12 bases line up with TRBD2. With 5 bases clipped from V and 0 bases from J, the junction kept 3 bases outside the gene matches. This CDR3 has 15 amino acids. Germline assignment: CDR1 DFQATT and CDR2 SNEGSKA (reference sequence).